This is a list of T cell receptor beta chains from one sample in a study of Ad26.COV2.S vaccination and SARS-CoV-2 variants. Some clones are missing from TCRdb's copy, which holds only in-frame ones; the method was immunoSEQ multiplex PCR. The data contain roughly 320,000 clones, about 86% of them singletons. Material: peripheral blood, obtained in a trial of Ad26.COV2.S vaccine versus placebo. All receptors derive from a person aged 18-60 years who received the Ad26.COV2.S COVID-19 vaccine or a placebo. CDR3s leave out the opening cysteine and the closing phenylalanine or tryptophan.

j_call cdr3_length v_call cdr3_aa
TRBJ1-2 13 TRBV4-2 ASSPGDSPNYGYT
TRBJ2-3 12 TRBV5-1 ASSFWGGTDTQY
TRBJ2-5 14 TRBV11-2 ASSFTTSGGQETQY
TRBJ2-5 14 TRBV4-1 ASSQRSGGEKETQY
TRBJ2-7 14 TRBV7-2 ASSLVWGQSRGEQY
TRBJ2-4 13 TRBV3-1/TRBV3-2 ASSQHGEGKNIQY
TRBJ2-1 9 TRBV11-2 ASSPLNEQF
TRBJ1-1 13 TRBV5-6 ASSFRRGQGTEAF
TRBJ1-2 12 TRBV30 AVEDRAETAGYT
TRBJ2-3 14 TRBV19 ASSTFGEGLTDTQY
TRBJ1-1 14 TRBV4-1 ASNHRGDGMNTEAF
TRBJ2-2 14 TRBV5-1 ASSSLLLRDTGELF
TRBJ2-7 16 TRBV7-8 ASSPTLGAATSSYEQY
TRBJ2-2 15 TRBV7-9 ASSLGQGAHNTGELF
TRBJ2-1 10 TRBV6-2/TRBV6-3 ASSRNYNEQF
TRBJ2-1 13 TRBV29-1 SVEPQSSYDNEQF
TRBJ1-1 12 TRBV11-3 ASSFSGVDTEAF
TRBJ1-3 16 TRBV7-9 ASSLFLAQTYSGNTIY
TRBJ1-1 10 TRBV7-9 ASSSGGVGAF
TRBJ2-2 13 TRBV2 ASSPTGSSAGELF
TRBJ2-2 12 TRBV6-5 ASSSNKNTGELF
TRBJ2-3 11 TRBV29-1 SVEKGGTDTQY
TRBJ1-1 12 TRBV7-9 ASTFGGIKTEAF
TRBJ2-2 13 TRBV30 ASTGQFFGSGELF
TRBJ1-4 13 TRBV7-9 ASSRPGGENEKLF
TRBJ1-2 13 TRBV6-5 ASSTRDRGNYGYT
TRBJ2-1 12 TRBV10-3 AISEVSLSNEQF
TRBJ1-5 14 TRBV18 ASSTNAGTDNQPQH
TRBJ2-5 10 TRBV2 ASGQGVQTQY
TRBJ2-3 12 TRBV5-1 ASSLNSGGDTQY
TRBJ1-2 12 TRBV6-1 ASIRGIGDYGYT
TRBJ2-3 16 TRBV14 ASSAVAGTPYSTDTQY
TRBJ1-1 11 TRBV14 ASSPSLNTEAF